This T cell receptor (beta chain) was retrieved from a study of blood T cells in healthy people across ages. Study-wide context: Template switching recovered approximately one barcoded beta molecule for every two T cells.

Study results and caveats: Diversity was estimated from one million T cells, and these estimates were considered underestimates.

Primed by a sample-barcoded 5' primer and a J-beta primer mix, a second PCR proceeded for 7 to 11 cycles. CDR3-containing paired-end reads numbering at least 2.5 million came from each sample. TCRdb passed the 5' RACE reads through MiXCR, listing each CDR3 protein once. The profile shows about 640,000 distinct CDR3 sequences, roughly 41% of them singletons. CDR3 length: 18 residues. Germline CDR1 and CDR2: SEHNR and FQNEAQ (reference sequence). After removal of 0 bases from V and 0 bases from J, the junction contained 9 bases not matched to a gene. This clonotype was counted between two and nine times. Its antigen is unknown.

The receptor was isolated from a man older than 75 in good health. This rearrangement joins TRBV7-9 to TRBJ2-3, with 7 bases identical to TRBD1. Sample: blood. The CDR3 region is CASSLAPRTGSSTDTQYF. The DNA of the CDR3 is TGTGCCAGCAGCTTAGCCCCTAGGACAGGATCTAGCACAGATACGCAGTATTTT. Full variable domain (outside the CDR3, taken from reference TRBV7-9 and TRBJ2-3): DTGVSQNPRHKITKRGQNVTFRCDPISEHNRLYWYRQTLGQGPEFLTYFQNEAQLEKSRLLSDRFSAERPKGSFSTLEIQRTEQGDSAMYLCASSLAPRTGSSTDTQYFGPGTRLTVL.